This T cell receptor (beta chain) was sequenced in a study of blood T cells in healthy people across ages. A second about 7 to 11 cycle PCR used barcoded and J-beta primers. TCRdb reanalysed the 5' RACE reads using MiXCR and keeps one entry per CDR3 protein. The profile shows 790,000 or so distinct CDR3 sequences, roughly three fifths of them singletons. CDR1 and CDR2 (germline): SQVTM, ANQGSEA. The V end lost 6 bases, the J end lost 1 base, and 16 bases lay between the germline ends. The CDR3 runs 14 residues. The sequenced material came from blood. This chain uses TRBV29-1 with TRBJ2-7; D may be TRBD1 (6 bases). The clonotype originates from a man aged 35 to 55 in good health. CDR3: CSVLLTGGSYEQYF. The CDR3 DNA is TGCAGCGTCCTCCTGACAGGTGGATCCTACGAGCAGTACTTC.